This T cell receptor (beta chain) was captured by sequencing in a study of sequential checkpoint blockade in melanoma. The method was immunoSEQ multiplex PCR; TCRdb's version includes in-frame clones alone and lacks a portion of them. Of some 25,000 clones listed, approximately 77% are singletons. Germline loops: CDR1 LNHDA, CDR2 SQIVND (reference sequence). This CDR3 is 12 amino acids long. Trimming shortened V by 3 bases and J by 2 bases, and 5 bases separated the two germline ends. Treatment noted: randomized to nivolumab then ipilimumab (arm A) or the reverse (arm B). No patient had prior DNA-damaging chemotherapy.

The chain couples TRBV19 to TRBJ2-7; D is unclear. Sequencing used CD8+ T cells sorted from blood (inferred from file names), obtained from a patient given nivolumab and ipilimumab in sequence. This TCR came from a human donor with melanoma. The CDR3 loop reads CASSINTYEQYF. The CDR3 coding sequence is TGTGCCAGTAGTATTAACACCTACGAGCAGTACTTC.